The 4 T cell receptor beta chains reported below all come from one sample, sequenced in a study of graft-versus-host responses after intestinal transplantation. Antigens for these TCRs are unknown. Clones were sequenced by immunoSEQ multiplex PCR, and TCRdb holds only the in-frame ones, with some missing. The sample has 130,000 to 150,000 clones, roughly 91% seen once. The sample in question was unstimulated CD4+ T cells sorted from spleen or lymph node cells, obtained before intestinal transplant. The receptors were sampled from a human donor who received an intestinal transplant.

In this sample, this clone turned up once. V gene TRBV11-3 combines with J gene TRBJ2-2; 9 bases match TRBD1. CDR1 is SGHNT and CDR2 is YENEEA in the germline V gene. This CDR3 has 18 residues. V shed 4 bases and J 8 bases; nucleotides not matched to a gene: 17. The CDR3 sequence is CASSSRFPGTGKTGELFF. The CDR3 DNA sequence: TGTGCCAGCAGCTCCCGATTCCCCGGGACAGGGAAGACTGGGGAGCTGTTTTTT.

This clone was detected only once. The V gene is TRBV27, the J gene TRBJ2-1, with D perhaps TRBD1 (6 bases). Per germline, CDR1 MNHEY and CDR2 SMNVEV (reference sequence). This CDR3 is built from 16 residues. V gave up 2 bases and J gave up 0 bases, with 11 bases separating them. CDR3 region: CASSLRGRGSYNEQFF. The CDR3, as DNA: TGTGCCAGCAGTTTAAGGGGCAGGGGCTCCTACAATGAGCAGTTCTTC.

The chain joins TRBV28 to TRBJ2-5, with D possibly being TRBD2 (5 bases). The CDR3 length is 15 residues. Germline-derived CDR1 and CDR2 are MDHEN and SYDVKM. Trimming pared 3 bases from V and 9 bases from J, leaving 20 bases between. As DNA, the CDR3 is TGTGCCAGCAGTTTGCTCCAATCCTCACTGCGGGCCCAGTACTTC. This translates into CASSLLQSSLRAQYF.

The chain has TRBV7-2 and TRBJ1-6; D unresolved. CDR1 and CDR2 from the germline V gene are SGHTA and FQGNSA. The CDR3 has 13 residues. V shed 5 bases and J shed 6 bases, with 8 bases lying between them. The CDR3 is CASSPASNSPLHF. As DNA, the CDR3 is TGTGCCAGCAGCCCCGCATCTAATTCACCCCTCCACTTT.